The rows below give T cell receptor beta chains drawn from one sample of a study of naive and memory T cell subsets. Each CDR3 protein is one row after TCRdb ran MiXCR on the UMI-ligation and nested PCR reads. The sample comprises over 100,000 distinct CDR3 sequences, 30% to 45% of which are singletons, and roughly 0.9% rests with the top ten. Source material: central memory CD4+ T cells from blood. The receptors shown here come from a human donor in good health. Both conserved end residues are trimmed from each CDR3. The D gene is left open where the match is weak.

>TRBV12-5|.
ASGPSNGETQY
>TRBV19|TRBD2
ASSSSGLNTGELF
>TRBV6-5|.
ASSSYANYGYT
>TRBV6-1|.
ASSRTPNGDEQY
>TRBV28|.
ASRLTSPNTGELF
>TRBV7-8|.
ASSLGVFNSPLH
>TRBV28|.
ASSRGSAQY
>TRBV11-2|TRBD2
ASSLRLAVNNEQF
>TRBV5-6|.
ASSLAGIHSGNTIY
>TRBV14|.
ASSQDTLLAKNIQY
>TRBV7-9|TRBD2
ASSLGGSSGSPF
>TRBV12-3/TRBV12-4|.
ASSLAGRAPNSPLH
>TRBV19|TRBD1
ASSKDRDYNEQF
>TRBV7-2|.
ASSLDLRLGQPQH
>TRBV3-1|.
ASALGVSTDTQY
>TRBV6-6|.
ASGTGVSYEQY